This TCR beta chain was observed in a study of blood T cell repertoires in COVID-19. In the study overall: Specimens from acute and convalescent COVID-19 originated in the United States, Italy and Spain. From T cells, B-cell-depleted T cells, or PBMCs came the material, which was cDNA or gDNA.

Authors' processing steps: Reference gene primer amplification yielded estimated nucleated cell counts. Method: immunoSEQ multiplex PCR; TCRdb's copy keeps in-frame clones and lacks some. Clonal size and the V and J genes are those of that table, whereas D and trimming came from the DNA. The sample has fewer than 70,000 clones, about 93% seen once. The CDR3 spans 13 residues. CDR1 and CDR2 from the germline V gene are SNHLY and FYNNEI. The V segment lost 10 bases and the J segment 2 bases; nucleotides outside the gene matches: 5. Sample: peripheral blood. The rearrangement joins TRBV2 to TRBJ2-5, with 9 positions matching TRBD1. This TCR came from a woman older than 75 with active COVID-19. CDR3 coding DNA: TGTGCCACCGGGACAGGGTGGCAAGAGACCCAGTACTTC. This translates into CATGTGWQETQYF.